The present T cell receptor beta chain was sequenced within a study of response to subunit inactivated influenza vaccine. About this clonotype: Its specificity is not known.

A single record per CDR3 protein comes from TCRdb applying MiXCR to the RT-PCR reads. The table has 450,000 to 600,000 distinct CDR3 sequences, about 7.6% seen once. Study-wide findings and caveats: Authors suggested each seasonal flu vaccination may recruit only limited numbers of new T cells.

This TCR was recovered from a man aged 45 to 75 who received an inactivated influenza vaccine. Material: PBMCs from blood, obtained around 2 years after vaccination.

DNA for the CDR3: TGTGCCAGCAGCACCGGACTAGCGGGGTCCAGGGCCGGGGAGCTGTTTTTT. Translated: CASSTGLAGSRAGELFF. The rearrangement links TRBV7-2 to TRBJ2-2; 12 bases line up with TRBD2. The CDR3 consists of 17 residues. Germline V gene data show CDR1 as SGHTA and CDR2 as FQGNSA. Losses at the gene ends were 5 bases for V and 6 bases for J; bases not matched to a gene: 10.